The 13 T cell receptor beta chains below all came from one sample that was sequenced in a study of T cells in Graves' hyperthyroidism and ophthalmopathy. Authors of the study amplified TCR beta CDR3 regions from RNA transcripts. Researchers ran a first-round RT-PCR on the TCR CDR3 using the HTBI primer set. Each CDR3 protein is one row after TCRdb ran MiXCR on the multiplex PCR reads. The table has about 560,000 distinct CDR3 sequences, less than 20% seen once. The material sequenced was blood. Source of these receptors: a woman aged 30 to 39 with Graves' hyperthyroidism.

This clonotype was seen ten or more times. This chain uses TRBV27 with TRBJ1-2; TRBD1 might be the D (5 bases). The V gene lost 6 bases and the J gene lost 4 bases, with 15 bases spanning the gap. CDR3 length equals 14 residues. CDR1 is MNHEY and CDR2 is SMNVEV in the germline V gene (reference sequence). The CDR3 bases are TGTGCCAGCAGCCCCGGACACCGCTTCTATGGCTACACCTTC. It encodes CASSPGHRFYGYTF.

This clonotype was detected many times. V is TRBV30 and J is TRBJ2-2; 8 bases line up with TRBD2. Germline V gene data show CDR1 as GTSNPN and CDR2 as SVGIG (reference sequence). Unmatched junction bases numbered 6, after V lost 0 bases and J lost 6 bases. This CDR3 spans 15 amino acids. The CDR3 sequence: CAWSVRRGAAGELFF. The CDR3 region has the DNA TGTGCCTGGAGTGTACGGCGGGGGGCCGCCGGGGAGCTGTTTTTT.

In this sample, this clonotype turned up many times. The chain links TRBV14 to TRBJ2-1; D is undetermined. The CDR3 length is 12 residues. V was trimmed by 3 bases and J by 4 bases, leaving 4 bases between them. In germline, CDR1 is SGHDN, CDR2 FVKESK. CDR3 residues: CASSHVYNEQFF. The CDR3 DNA is TGTGCCAGCAGCCACGTGTACAATGAGCAGTTCTTC.

This clonotype came up a few times. J is TRBJ2-1 and V is TRBV20-1; TRBD2 matches at 10 bases. Germline-derived CDR1 and CDR2 are DFQATT and SNEGSKA (reference sequence). The CDR3 length is 17 residues. After removal of 5 bases from V and 4 bases from J, the junction contained 14 bases not matched to a gene. In DNA, the CDR3 is TGCAGTGCTCCCTCCAGGCTAGCGGGAGAGGTGTACAATGAGCAGTTCTTC. Translating gives CSAPSRLAGEVYNEQFF.

CDR3: CASSLQDRQPQHF. CDR3 DNA sequence: TGTGCCAGCAGCCTTCAAGATCGTCAGCCCCAGCATTTT. The V and J genes are TRBV7-2 and TRBJ1-5; D unresolved. The CDR3 spans 13 residues. Germline V lookup: CDR1 SGHTA, CDR2 FQGNSA. The V end lost 5 bases, the J end lost 6 bases, and 11 bases lay between the germline ends.

The V and J genes are TRBV7-3 and TRBJ2-2; 13 nucleotides agree with TRBD2. CDR1 and CDR2 from the germline V gene are SGHTA and FQGTGA. V lost 8 bases and J lost 5; bases outside the gene matches: 8. The CDR3 totals 16 residues. CDR3 residues: CASGTSGIRGTGELFF. The CDR3 DNA sequence: TGTGCCAGCGGGACTAGCGGGATCAGGGGGACCGGGGAGCTGTTTTTT.

This clonotype was seen repeatedly, ten times or more. This chain links TRBV5-1 with TRBJ2-3; D is unclear. Germline CDR1 and CDR2: SGHRS and YFSETQ. This CDR3 is built from 14 residues. The V gene lost 0 bases and the J gene lost 6 bases, with 11 bases spanning the gap. As DNA, the CDR3 is TGCGCCAGCAGCTTGGTGAAGCCAGAGGATACGCAGTATTTT. This encodes CASSLVKPEDTQYF.

A few counts support this clonotype. One end of the junction varies from germline; a read error may be responsible. Written as DNA, the CDR3 is TGCGCCGGCAGCTCCAGCCTAGCGGGGAACTACGAGCAGTACTTC. As protein: CAGSSSLAGNYEQYF. This chain uses TRBV5-1 with TRBJ2-7; 9 bases agree with TRBD2. The CDR3 spans 15 residues. Per the germline V gene, CDR1 is SGHRS and CDR2 is YFSETQ.

V is TRBV9 and J is TRBJ2-6; tentatively, D is TRBD1 (6 bases). CDR3 length: 16 amino acids. V was trimmed by 2 bases and J by 0 bases, leaving 9 bases between them. The germline CDR1 and CDR2 sequences are SGDLS and YYNGEE. The CDR3 loop is CASSVTGHSGANVLTF. The CDR3 nucleotides are TGTGCCAGCAGCGTGACAGGCCACTCTGGGGCCAACGTCCTGACTTTC.

This clonotype has at least ten counts. V usage is TRBV12-3 or TRBV12-4 and J usage is TRBJ1-5; the D gene is possibly TRBD1 (6 bases). The V and J ends lost 6 bases and 10 bases respectively, with 19 bases between them. The CDR3 sequence is 14 residues long. CDR3 protein: CASSSDRPRRPQHF. CDR3 sequence (DNA): TGTGCCAGCAGCTCCGACAGGCCCCGCCGACCCCAGCATTTT.

This rearrangement joins TRBV20-1 to TRBJ2-7; D gene ambiguous. Trimming stripped 2 bases from V and 5 bases from J, with 13 bases between. The CDR3 is made up of 13 amino acids. Germline V gene lookup returns CDR1 DFQATT and CDR2 SNEGSKA (reference sequence). As DNA, the CDR3 is TGCAGTGCTAGAAGCCGGCTCCGGAACGAGCAGTACTTC. This encodes CSARSRLRNEQYF.

This clonotype was counted many times. This chain connects TRBV12-3 or TRBV12-4 to TRBJ2-1; TRBD2 matches at 12 bases. This CDR3 comprises 18 residues. J lost 2 bases, V lost 2 bases, and 7 bases had no gene match. CDR3 bases: TGTGCCAGCAGTTTACCGACTAGCGGGAGTCACCCCTACAATGAGCAGTTCTTC. It yields the protein CASSLPTSGSHPYNEQFF.

This clonotype was seen just once. A much bigger clone sits one base away, suggesting this may be a read error. The rearrangement uses TRBV3-1 and TRBJ1-1, with D possibly TRBD1 on 5 matching bases. CDR1 is LGHDT, CDR2 YNNKEL, per germline (reference sequence). Trimming removed 8 bases at V and 7 bases at J, with 20 bases between. The CDR3 length is 14 residues. This chain's CDR3 is CASGLTGQGREAFF. CDR3 DNA: TGTGCCAGCGGCCTCACCGGGCAGGGACGTGAAGCTTTCTTT.